This T cell receptor (beta chain) was observed in a study of radiation and T cells in renal cell carcinoma. Time point indicated: blood 4 weeks post-SBRT, at nephrectomy. Treatment: 15 Gy SBRT to primary tumor, nephrectomy 4 weeks later. Nephrectomy followed 15 Gy stereotactic body radiation by 4 weeks. The tumor was a clear cell renal cell carcinoma. Sequencing was performed with immunoSEQ multiplex PCR; in TCRdb, only in-frame clones are kept and a portion is missing. The data hold 120,000 to 150,000 clones, with 86% observed a single time. Study-wide findings and caveats: Top tumor clonotypes rose in blood 2 weeks post-radiation, then contracted.

The CDR3 loop spans 15 amino acids. Trimming took 5 bases from V and 4 from J, leaving 14 bases between them. The germline gives CDR1 MDHEN, CDR2 SYDVKM. Points on this clone: Its antigen is not identified.

The receptor was isolated from a woman aged 50 to 60 with renal cell carcinoma. V is TRBV28 and J is TRBJ1-4; D possibly corresponds to TRBD1 (6 bases). Sequenced material: blood, taken from a patient whose treatment included radiotherapy and nephrectomy. CDR3 nucleotides: TGTGCCAGCAGTCTCGCAGGGGTTGTTAATGAAAAACTGTTTTTT. Translation gives CASSLAGVVNEKLFF.